A selection of T cell receptor beta chains follows, all from one sample in a study of blood T cell repertoires in COVID-19. The protocol was immunoSEQ multiplex PCR, while the TCRdb copy is restricted to in-frame clones and leaves out a portion. In the table there are about 59,000 clones, about 78% of which are singletons. Sequenced input: peripheral blood. The origin of the receptors is a man at least 80 years old with acute or convalescent COVID-19. Each CDR3 is given with its conserved first and last residue. A row's size may be missing; if present it is once, few, many or a size class.

few | TRBV5-1 | 12 | CASSIDRAGYTF
NA | TRBV5-1 | 15 | CASSRGDYSTDTQYF
NA | TRBV28 | 17 | CASRARTGKISYNEQFF
NA | TRBV5-1 | 14 | CASSVGTGGYGYTF
NA | TRBV29-1 | 12 | CSAGSGGTEAFF
NA | TRBV3-1/TRBV3-2 | 12 | CASSQKGGEQFF
NA | TRBV6-5 | 13 | CAILGQGTDTQYF
NA | TRBV5-1 | 17 | CASSYSRTGSSYNEQFF
NA | TRBV3-1/TRBV3-2 | 15 | CASSHSGGRTDTQYF
NA | TRBV7-2 | 15 | CASSLQSDSNQPQHF
NA | TRBV24-1 | 19 | CATSGAPGTSGSSYNEQFF
few | TRBV24-1 | 15 | CATSDPAPGPRPQHF
NA | TRBV5-1 | 14 | CASSLIGGEDGYTF
NA | TRBV5-6 | 14 | CASSPLTGNTEAFF
NA | TRBV11-3 | 14 | CASSLGGNTDTQYF